Here is one T cell receptor (beta chain) with its context. Its antigen is unknown. PCR involved 60 Vbeta and 13 Jbeta primers. Generated by immunoSEQ multiplex PCR, the TCRdb table keeps only in-frame clones and is missing some. The specimen's table records tens of thousands of clones. Germline CDR1 reads MNHEY; CDR2 reads SMNVEV (reference sequence). This CDR3 has 17 amino acids. Unmatched junction bases numbered 21, after V lost 9 bases and J lost 10 bases. This entry is derived from a study of cytomegalovirus exposure and HLA in healthy donors. Study-wide findings and caveats: Overall, 164 TCR beta chains were annotated as cytomegalovirus-associated. Previous analysis showed most TCR beta V segments were productive about 90% or about 30% of the time. What a later analysis showed was that several of the most significant clusters appeared linked to common viral pathogens.

The rearrangement uses TRBV27 and TRBJ2-1; 10 bases align to TRBD2. The sample taken for sequencing was PBMCs. This receptor was identified in a woman in her thirties in good health and CMV-seronegative. The CDR3 coding sequence is TGTGCCAGTCTAGGGCTAGCGGGAGTTAGGTCCTCCGGCGAGCAGTTCTTC. This encodes CASLGLAGVRSSGEQFF.